The 12 T cell receptor beta chains presented below share a single source sample, sequenced in a study of T-cell reconstitution after alpha-beta-depleted transplantation in children. The TCRbeta library was prepared with unique molecular identifiers. In TCRdb, the PCR reads were re-called with MiXCR into one record per CDR3 protein. Counted here are 500,000 to 600,000 distinct CDR3 sequences, approximately 29% occurring once; the ten biggest clones make up roughly 2.5%. Material: PBMCs from the stem cell graft donor, obtained from the stem cell graft. The source is a human donor who donated a stem cell graft to a child with aplastic anemia.

V usage is TRBV29-1 and J usage is TRBJ1-1; tentatively, D is TRBD1 (5 bases). The V gene's germline CDR1 is SQVTM and CDR2 ANQGSEA. CDR3 length: 14 residues. Trimming cost V 5 bases and J 1 base, with 14 bases left between them. The CDR3 loop is CSVLTENKNTEAFF. Here the CDR3 DNA reads TGCAGCGTTCTGACAGAGAATAAGAACACTGAAGCTTTCTTT.

This chain connects TRBV6-5 to TRBJ2-7; D gene unclear. V was clipped by 3 bases and J by 2 bases, with 8 bases between them. The CDR3 has 13 amino acids. The germline V gene encodes CDR1 MNHEY and CDR2 SVGAGI. CDR3 region: CASSYRATYEQYF. In DNA form, the CDR3 reads TGTGCCAGCAGTTATCGCGCAACCTACGAGCAGTACTTC.

This clonotype was counted only a few times. This sequence joins TRBV12-3 or TRBV12-4 and TRBJ1-1; TRBD1 agrees at 8 bases. V was pared by 2 bases and J by 1 base, with 9 bases of the junction left unmatched. The CDR3 loop spans 17 amino acids. CDR3 residues: CASSLSDRETGNTEAFF. In nucleotides, the CDR3 is TGTGCCAGCAGTTTATCGGACAGGGAAACAGGGAACACTGAAGCTTTCTTT.

In its sample, this clonotype was seen a few times. The rearrangement links TRBV6-1 to TRBJ2-2; TRBD2 agrees at 14 bases. The CDR3 totals 16 residues. The germline V gene has CDR1 MNHNS and CDR2 SASEGT. V trimming: 5 bases; J trimming: 7 bases; junction bases outside the gene matches: 6. CDR3 sequence reads: CASSPGLAGGIGELFF. Here the CDR3 DNA reads TGTGCCAGCAGTCCAGGACTAGCGGGAGGTATCGGGGAGCTGTTTTTT.

This rearrangement joins TRBV15 to TRBJ2-5; a possible D gene is TRBD2 (6 bases). CDR3 size: 14 residues. Trimming cost V 1 base and J 7 bases, with 13 bases left between them. Per germline, CDR1 LNHNV and CDR2 YYDKDF (reference sequence). The CDR3: CATSRGLLGGTQYF. CDR3 in DNA: TGTGCCACCAGCAGAGGCCTTTTGGGAGGGACCCAGTACTTC.

The CDR3: CASSDPGQPQHF. The CDR3 DNA reads TGTGCCAGCAGTGATCCCGGGCAGCCCCAGCATTTT. V gene TRBV2 combines with J gene TRBJ1-5; D gene ambiguous. Trimming took off 3 bases at V and 7 bases at J, with 7 bases between the two ends. The CDR3 is made up of 12 amino acids. Looked up from germline, CDR1 is SNHLY and CDR2 is FYNNEI.

The table lists this clonotype with a few counts. V and J are TRBV5-1 and TRBJ2-1, with 10 bases that match TRBD2. The junction had 8 bases not matched to a gene; V was cut back by 4 bases and J by 4 bases. The CDR3 has 16 residues. Germline-derived CDR1 and CDR2 are SGHRS and YFSETQ. The DNA for the CDR3 is TGCGCCAGCAGCGAAGTCTCAGCGGGAGGGTACAATGAGCAGTTCTTC. Its protein is CASSEVSAGGYNEQFF.

The rearrangement uses TRBV3-1 and TRBJ1-4, with D perhaps matching TRBD1 (5 bases). This CDR3 is built from 17 residues. Trimming removed 2 bases at V and 1 base at J, with 14 bases between. CDR1 is LGHDT and CDR2 is YNNKEL in the germline V gene (reference sequence). CDR3 nucleotides: TGTGCCAGCAGCCAATTGGGGCATTGGGTAACTAATGAAAAACTGTTTTTT. Its translation is CASSQLGHWVTNEKLFF.

The chain combines TRBV5-1 with TRBJ1-2; 7 nucleotides align to TRBD1. J lost 3 bases, V lost 6 bases, and 14 bases had no gene match. The CDR3 is made up of 16 amino acids. Germline V lookup: CDR1 SGHRS, CDR2 YFSETQ. The CDR3 nucleotides are TGCGCCAGCAACCACGAGCCCGGACAGGATCACTATGGCTACACCTTC. Amino acids: CASNHEPGQDHYGYTF. Combining the CDR3 with reference TRBV5-1 and TRBJ1-2 gives the whole variable domain KAGVTQTPRYLIKTRGQQVTLSCSPISGHRSVSWYQQTPGQGLQFLFEYFSETQRNKGNFPGRFSGRQFSNSRSEMNVSTLELGDSALYLCASNHEPGQDHYGYTFGSGTRLTVV.

In this sample, this clonotype turned up a few times. This chain uses TRBV24-1 with TRBJ2-1, with 8 bases identical to TRBD1. Losses at the gene ends were 9 bases for V and 10 bases for J; bases not matched to a gene: 16. The CDR3 sequence is 15 residues long. Germline CDR1 and CDR2: KGHDR and SFDVKD. CDR3 sequence (DNA): TGTGCCACCCGTAGACAGGGGCCGGAGGATGGAGAGCAGTTCTTC. Translation gives CATRRQGPEDGEQFF.

This chain uses TRBV7-2 with TRBJ2-3; 10 bases map to TRBD2. The CDR3 is made up of 14 amino acids. Unmatched junction bases numbered 7, after V lost 5 bases and J lost 8 bases. CDR1 and CDR2 (germline): SGHTA, FQGNSA. The CDR3 sequence: CASSEGLAFGTQYF. The CDR3 DNA is TGTGCCAGCAGCGAGGGACTAGCGTTCGGTACGCAGTATTTT.

The chain carries TRBV4-3 and TRBJ2-1; 7 bases fit TRBD1. Germline V gene sequence: CDR1 LGHNA, CDR2 YSLEER. Trimming removed 0 bases from V and 8 bases from J; junction bases left unmatched: 10. The CDR3 is 16 residues long. This CDR3 reads CASSQDPRTGFHEQFF. The CDR3 DNA reads TGCGCCAGCAGCCAAGATCCGAGGACAGGTTTCCATGAGCAGTTCTTC.